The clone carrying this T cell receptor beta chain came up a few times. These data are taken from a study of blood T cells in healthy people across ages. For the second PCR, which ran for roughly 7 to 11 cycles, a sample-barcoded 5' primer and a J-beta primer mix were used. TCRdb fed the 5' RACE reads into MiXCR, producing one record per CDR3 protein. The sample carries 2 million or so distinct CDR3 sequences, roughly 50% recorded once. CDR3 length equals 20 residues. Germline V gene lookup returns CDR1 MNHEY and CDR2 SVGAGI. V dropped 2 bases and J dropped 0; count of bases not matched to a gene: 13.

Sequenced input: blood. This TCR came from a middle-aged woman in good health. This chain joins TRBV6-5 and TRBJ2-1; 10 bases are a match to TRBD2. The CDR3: CASSYPTGTSGASSYNEQFF. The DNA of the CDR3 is TGTGCCAGCAGTTACCCCACGGGAACTAGCGGGGCGAGCTCCTACAATGAGCAGTTCTTC.